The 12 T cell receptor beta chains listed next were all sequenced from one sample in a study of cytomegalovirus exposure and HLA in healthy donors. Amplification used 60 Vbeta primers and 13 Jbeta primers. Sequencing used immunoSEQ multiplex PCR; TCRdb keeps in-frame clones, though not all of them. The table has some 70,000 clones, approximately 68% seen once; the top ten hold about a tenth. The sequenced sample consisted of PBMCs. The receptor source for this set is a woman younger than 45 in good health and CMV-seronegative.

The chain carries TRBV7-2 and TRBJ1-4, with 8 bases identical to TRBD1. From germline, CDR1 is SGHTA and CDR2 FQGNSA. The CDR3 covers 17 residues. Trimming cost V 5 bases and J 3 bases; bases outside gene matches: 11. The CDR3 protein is CASSPQPGGLSNEKLFF. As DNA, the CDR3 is TGTGCCAGCAGCCCTCAACCAGGGGGCTTATCTAATGAAAAACTGTTTTTT.

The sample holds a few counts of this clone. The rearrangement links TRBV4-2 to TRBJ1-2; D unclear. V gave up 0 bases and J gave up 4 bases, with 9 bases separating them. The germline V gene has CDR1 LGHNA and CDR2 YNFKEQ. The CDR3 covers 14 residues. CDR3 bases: TGTGCCAGCAGCCAAGATCTAGGTCCCTATGGCTACACCTTC. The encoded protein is CASSQDLGPYGYTF.

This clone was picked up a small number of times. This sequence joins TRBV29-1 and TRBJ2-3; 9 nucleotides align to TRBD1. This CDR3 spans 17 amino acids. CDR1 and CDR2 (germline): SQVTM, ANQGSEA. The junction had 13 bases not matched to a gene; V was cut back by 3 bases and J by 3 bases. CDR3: CSVDSGTGSGWTDTQYF. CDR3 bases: TGCAGCGTTGACTCCGGGACAGGGAGCGGGTGGACAGATACGCAGTATTTT.

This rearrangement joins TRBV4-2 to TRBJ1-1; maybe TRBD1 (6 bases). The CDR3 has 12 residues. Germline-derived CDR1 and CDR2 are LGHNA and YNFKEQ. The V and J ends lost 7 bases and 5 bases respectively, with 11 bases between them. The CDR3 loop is CASTWGPTEAFF. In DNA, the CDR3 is TGTGCCAGCACTTGGGGGCCAACTGAAGCTTTCTTT.

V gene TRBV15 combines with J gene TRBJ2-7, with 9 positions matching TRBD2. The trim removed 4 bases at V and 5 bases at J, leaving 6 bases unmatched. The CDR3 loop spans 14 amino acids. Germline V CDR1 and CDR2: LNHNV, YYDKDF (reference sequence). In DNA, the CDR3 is TGTGCCACCAGCAAGGGACTAGCCGGCGACGAGCAGTACTTC. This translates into CATSKGLAGDEQYF.

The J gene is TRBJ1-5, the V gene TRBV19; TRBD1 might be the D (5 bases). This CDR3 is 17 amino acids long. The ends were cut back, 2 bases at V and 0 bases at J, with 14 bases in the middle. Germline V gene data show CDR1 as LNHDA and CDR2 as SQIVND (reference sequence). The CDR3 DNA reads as TGTGCCAGTAGTATAACGCGGGGGTTCCGTAGCAATCAGCCCCAGCATTTT. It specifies CASSITRGFRSNQPQHF.

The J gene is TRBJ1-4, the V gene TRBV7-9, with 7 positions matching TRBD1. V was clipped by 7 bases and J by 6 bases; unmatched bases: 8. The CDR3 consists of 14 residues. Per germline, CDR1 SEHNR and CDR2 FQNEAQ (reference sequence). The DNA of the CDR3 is TGTGCCAGCAATGACAGGGAGTGGGATGAAAAACTGTTTTTT. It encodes CASNDREWDEKLFF.

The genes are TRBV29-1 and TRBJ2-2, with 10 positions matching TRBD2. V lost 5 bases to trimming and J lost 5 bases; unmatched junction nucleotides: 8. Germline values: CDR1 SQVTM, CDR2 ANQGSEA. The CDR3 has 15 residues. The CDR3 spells CSVPYSGGRTGELFF. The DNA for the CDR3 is TGCAGCGTTCCTTATAGCGGGGGGCGGACCGGGGAGCTGTTTTTT.

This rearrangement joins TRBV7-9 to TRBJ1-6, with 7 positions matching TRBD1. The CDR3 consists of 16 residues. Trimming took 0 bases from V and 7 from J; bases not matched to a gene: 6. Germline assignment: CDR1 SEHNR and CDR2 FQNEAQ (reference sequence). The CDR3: CASSLAPGTDNSPLHF. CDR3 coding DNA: TGTGCCAGCAGCTTAGCCCCTGGGACAGACAATTCACCCCTCCACTTT.

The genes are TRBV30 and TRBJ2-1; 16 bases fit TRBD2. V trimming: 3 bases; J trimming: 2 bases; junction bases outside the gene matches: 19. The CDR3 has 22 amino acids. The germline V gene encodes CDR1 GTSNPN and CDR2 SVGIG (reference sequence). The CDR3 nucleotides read TGTGCCTGGAGGAGTTCGGTGGGGACTAGCGGGGGGGCGACGCATCCCTACAATGAGCAGTTCTTC. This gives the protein CAWRSSVGTSGGATHPYNEQFF.

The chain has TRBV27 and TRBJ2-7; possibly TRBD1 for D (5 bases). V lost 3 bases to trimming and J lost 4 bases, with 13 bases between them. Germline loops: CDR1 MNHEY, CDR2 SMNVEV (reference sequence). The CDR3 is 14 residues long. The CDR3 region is CASSLIAKGYEQYF. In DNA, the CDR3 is TGTGCCAGCAGTTTGATCGCAAAGGGGTACGAGCAGTACTTC.

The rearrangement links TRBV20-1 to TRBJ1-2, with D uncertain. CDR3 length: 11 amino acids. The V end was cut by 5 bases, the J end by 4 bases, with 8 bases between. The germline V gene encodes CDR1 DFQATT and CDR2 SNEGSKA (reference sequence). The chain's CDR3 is CSAPFRYGYTF. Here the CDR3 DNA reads TGCAGTGCTCCTTTTCGCTATGGCTACACCTTC.